The 30 T cell receptor beta chains below all came from one sample that was sequenced in a study of blood T cell repertoires in COVID-19. Method: immunoSEQ multiplex PCR; TCRdb's copy keeps in-frame clones and lacks some. This sample has some 220,000 clones, with 80% found just once. Material for sequencing was peripheral blood. Source of these receptors: a woman between 65 and 79 years old with acute or convalescent COVID-19.

The rearrangement links TRBV5-8 to TRBJ1-5; perhaps TRBD1 as D (6 bases). V lost 3 bases, J lost 7 bases, and 26 bases lay in between. In germline, CDR1 is SGHTS, CDR2 YDEGEE. CDR3 size: 18 residues. The CDR3 DNA follows: TGTGCCAGCAGCTCGGAACAGGGTTTGCCCCCAGAAGACCAGCCCCAGCATTTT. Translated: CASSSEQGLPPEDQPQHF. The full variable domain, rest sourced from reference TRBV5-8 and TRBJ1-5, is EAGVTQSPTHLIKTRGQQATLRCSPISGHTSVYWYQQALGLGLQFLLWYDEGEERNRGNFPPRFSGRQFPNYSSELNVNALELEDSALYLCASSSEQGLPPEDQPQHFGDGTRLSIL.

The rearrangement joins TRBV29-1 to TRBJ2-5, with 9 bases fitting TRBD2. With V trimmed by 6 bases and J by 5 bases, 10 bases remained unmatched. Germline V gives CDR1 SQVTM, CDR2 ANQGSEA. The CDR3 loop spans 14 amino acids. Written as DNA, the CDR3 is TGCAGCGTGGCCCTAGCGGGGAGGACGGAGACCCAGTACTTC. Amino acids: CSVALAGRTETQYF. The entire variable domain, with the rest obtained from reference TRBV29-1 and TRBJ2-5, is as follows: SAVISQKPSRDICQRGTSLTIQCQVDSQVTMMFWYRQQPGQSLTLIATANQGSEATYESGFVIDKFPISRPNLTFSTLTVSNMSPEDSSIYLCSVALAGRTETQYFGPGTRLLVL.

CDR3 sequence reads: CASSQANRGGLRDQYF. In nucleotides, the CDR3 is TGCGCCAGCAGCCAAGCGAACCGGGGGGGCCTTCGAGACCAGTACTTC. The gene calls are TRBV4-1 and TRBJ2-5; 8 nucleotides match TRBD2. The CDR3 is 16 residues long. The germline V gene encodes CDR1 MGHRA and CDR2 YSYEKL. V lost 1 base, J lost 10 bases, and 14 bases stayed unmatched.

V is TRBV19 and J is TRBJ2-5; TRBD1 matches 7 bases. The CDR3 totals 18 residues. The V and J ends lost 0 bases and 3 bases, in that order; junction bases with no gene match: 13. CDR1 LNHDA and CDR2 SQIVND come from the germline V gene (reference sequence). CDR3 in amino acids: CASSIDPLRTGSKETQYF. In DNA, the CDR3 is TGTGCCAGTAGTATAGACCCCCTCCGGACAGGTTCGAAAGAGACCCAGTACTTC.

This clone was picked up a small number of times. This chain uses TRBV10-2 with TRBJ1-1; D ambiguous. The CDR3 contains 14 residues. Germline assignment: CDR1 WSHSY and CDR2 SAAADI. V was trimmed by 0 bases and J by 8 bases, leaving 13 bases between them. The CDR3 nucleotides read TGCGCCAGCAGTGAGTCGGGATTTCGAGGGGAAGCTTTCTTT. It yields the protein CASSESGFRGEAFF.

The V gene is TRBV19, the J gene TRBJ1-2; D gene ambiguous. The CDR3 covers 13 residues. The V and J ends lost 4 bases and 2 bases respectively, with 8 bases between them. The germline gives CDR1 LNHDA, CDR2 SQIVND (reference sequence). CDR3 coding DNA: TGTGCCAGTAGTACTCCCGTGAACTATGGCTACACCTTC. Its translation is CASSTPVNYGYTF.

The rearrangement joins TRBV7-9 to TRBJ1-2, with D possibly matching TRBD1 (5 bases). CDR1 and CDR2 from the germline V gene are SEHNR and FQNEAQ (reference sequence). The V end was cut by 2 bases, the J end by 4 bases, with 11 bases between. The CDR3 sequence is 14 residues long. CDR3 in DNA: TGTGCCAGCAGCTTAAATACAGGTCTCTATGGCTACACCTTC. Protein product: CASSLNTGLYGYTF. The full variable domain, with the rest looked up from reference TRBV7-9 and TRBJ1-2, is DTGVSQNPRHKITKRGQNVTFRCDPISEHNRLYWYRQTLGQGPEFLTYFQNEAQLEKSRLLSDRFSAERPKGSFSTLEIQRTEQGDSAMYLCASSLNTGLYGYTFGSGTRLTVV.

This clone was seen a single time. This chain links TRBV5-4 with TRBJ2-1; D may be TRBD1 (6 bases). The germline CDR1 and CDR2 sequences are SGHNT and YYREEE (reference sequence). This CDR3 has 17 amino acids. Trimming took 0 bases from V and 4 from J, leaving 17 bases between them. CDR3 in amino acids: CASSLAAGAPNYNEQFF. The CDR3 bases are TGTGCCAGCAGCTTGGCGGCAGGGGCTCCGAATTACAATGAGCAGTTCTTC.

The chain recombines TRBV3-1 (or the pseudogene TRBV3-2) with TRBJ2-2; D is possibly TRBD1 (6 bases). CDR3 length: 16 amino acids. Germline V CDR1 and CDR2: LGHDT, YNNKEL (reference sequence). The V gene lost 4 bases and the J gene lost 5 bases, with 17 bases spanning the gap. The CDR3 DNA reads as TGTGCCAGCAGCCGTTCCGGGCAGGGGAAGACCGGGGAGCTGTTTTTT. Encoded protein: CASSRSGQGKTGELFF.

The chain combines TRBV9 with TRBJ2-5; the match to TRBD2 covers 9 bases. Germline V gene sequence: CDR1 SGDLS, CDR2 YYNGEE. This CDR3 region has 17 residues. V lost 0 bases, J lost 5 bases, and 11 bases stayed unmatched. CDR3 bases: TGTGCCAGCAGCGTAGGAGGTAGCGGGGGTCGTTGGGAGACCCAGTACTTC. Translated: CASSVGGSGGRWETQYF.

The chain combines TRBV11-2 with TRBJ2-2; D remains ambiguous. This CDR3 comprises 14 residues. Per germline, CDR1 SGHAT and CDR2 FQNNGV. The ends were cut back, 1 base at V and 6 bases at J, with 9 bases in the middle. CDR3 protein: CASSLVSGAGELFF. The CDR3 bases are TGTGCCAGCAGCTTAGTATCCGGAGCCGGGGAGCTGTTTTTT.

V gene TRBV7-2 combines with J gene TRBJ1-2; tentative D call: TRBD1 (5 bases). Germline V gene data show CDR1 as SGHTA and CDR2 as FQGNSA. The CDR3 loop spans 17 amino acids. V lost 5 bases and J lost 6, with 25 bases in between. CDR3 protein: CASSLIISPGGRDGYTF. The CDR3 DNA follows: TGTGCCAGCAGCCTAATTATATCACCCGGGGGAAGGGATGGCTACACCTTC.

The DNA of the CDR3 is TGTGCCACCAGTGGGAGAACAGGGTCTCAGCCCCAGCATTTT. Its protein product is CATSGRTGSQPQHF. The chain employs TRBV24-1 and TRBJ1-5, with TRBD1 as a possible D gene (6 bases). The CDR3 loop spans 14 amino acids. The V end lost 5 bases, the J end lost 6 bases, and 13 bases lay between the germline ends. Germline CDR1 and CDR2: KGHDR and SFDVKD.

This clone was counted a few times. The same CDR3 is also encoded by other DNA sequences in this sample. V usage is TRBV10-2 and J usage is TRBJ2-5, with D hard to call. CDR1 and CDR2 (germline): WSHSY, SAAADI. This CDR3 region has 12 residues. Trimming removed 3 bases from V and 3 bases from J, with 5 bases in between. CDR3 coding DNA: TGCGCCAGCAGTGAACAGAAAGAGACCCAGTACTTC. It specifies CASSEQKETQYF.

V is TRBV4-1 and J is TRBJ2-3; TRBD2 agrees at 12 bases. The CDR3 has 16 amino acids. CDR1 and CDR2 (germline): MGHRA, YSYEKL. J was trimmed by 2 bases and V by 4 bases; bases with no gene match: 4. The chain's CDR3 is CASSPGLAGTTDTQYF. In DNA form, the CDR3 reads TGCGCCAGCAGCCCAGGACTAGCGGGGACCACAGATACGCAGTATTTT.

The V gene is TRBV11-2, the J gene TRBJ2-3, with 10 positions matching TRBD1. Germline lookup yields CDR1 SGHAT and CDR2 FQNNGV. This CDR3 spans 16 amino acids. J lost 2 bases, V lost 4 bases, and 6 bases had no gene match. The CDR3 bases are TGTGCCAGCAGCTCCCGGACAGGGGGGTTCACAGATACGCAGTATTTT. Protein product: CASSSRTGGFTDTQYF. Full variable domain (missing parts from reference TRBV11-2 and TRBJ2-3): EAGVAQSPRYKIIEKRQSVAFWCNPISGHATLYWYQQILGQGPKLLIQFQNNGVVDDSQLPKDRFSAERLKGVDSTLKIQPAKLEDSAVYLCASSSRTGGFTDTQYFGPGTRLTVL.

This chain connects TRBV6-5 to TRBJ1-2; 8 bases line up with TRBD1. The V segment lost 5 bases and the J segment 8 bases; nucleotides outside the gene matches: 10. CDR3 size: 14 residues. Germline CDR1 is MNHEY and CDR2 is SVGAGI. Here the CDR3 DNA reads TGTGCCAGCAGTCCACAGGGGGGCTTCGGGGGCTACACCTTC. It translates to CASSPQGGFGGYTF.

This clone was observed once. V usage is TRBV6-5 and J usage is TRBJ2-5, with D possibly TRBD1 on 6 matching bases. Germline CDR1 and CDR2: MNHEY and SVGAGI. CDR3 length: 15 residues. V was trimmed by 6 bases and J by 5 bases, leaving 19 bases between them. CDR3 region: CASSLLQGTGETQYF. CDR3 DNA: TGTGCCAGCAGCCTTTTACAGGGAACGGGGGAGACCCAGTACTTC.

The genes are TRBV6-5 and TRBJ2-5; 8 positions match TRBD1. This CDR3 region has 13 residues. Germline V CDR1 and CDR2: MNHEY, SVGAGI. The trim removed 6 bases at V and 5 bases at J, leaving 5 bases unmatched. The CDR3 reads CASRDRVTETQYF. The DNA of the CDR3 is TGTGCCAGCAGGGACAGGGTGACGGAGACCCAGTACTTC.

This clone appeared a few times. The genes are TRBV11-3 and TRBJ2-1, with a possible D match to TRBD1 (6 bases). Per the germline V gene, CDR1 is SGHNT and CDR2 is YENEEA. The CDR3 spans 15 residues. Trimming removed 0 bases from V and 5 bases from J, with 11 bases in between. CDR3 protein: CASSLETGWNNEQFF. CDR3 DNA sequence: TGTGCCAGCAGCTTAGAGACAGGCTGGAACAATGAGCAGTTCTTC.

This chain joins TRBV4-3 and TRBJ2-2; D perhaps matches TRBD2 (5 bases). The CDR3 has 16 residues. CDR1 is LGHNA, CDR2 YSLEER, per germline. The germline V and J ends were trimmed by 1 base and 7 bases, with 16 bases remaining between them. CDR3 sequence: CASSQATRRLSGELFF. Written as DNA, the CDR3 is TGCGCCAGCAGCCAAGCAACTAGGAGATTGAGCGGGGAGCTGTTTTTT.

CDR3 loop: CASSPERVTQYF. CDR3 DNA: TGTGCCAGCAGCCCCGAGAGGGTTACGCAGTATTTT. The chain uses TRBV5-5 and TRBJ2-3; D may be TRBD2 (5 bases). The V end was cut by 4 bases, the J end by 8 bases, with 11 bases between. Germline CDR1 SGHKS, CDR2 YYEKEE (reference sequence). This CDR3 region has 12 residues.

In this sample, this clone turned up once. The genes are TRBV19 and TRBJ2-3, with 11 bases aligning to TRBD2. The V gene end was trimmed by 3 bases and the J gene end by 0 bases; junction bases not matched to a gene: 11. CDR3 size: 19 residues. In germline, CDR1 is LNHDA, CDR2 SQIVND (reference sequence). CDR3 coding DNA: TGTGCCAGTAGTATCTCCCTAGCGGGGGGAGTTTCTAGCACAGATACGCAGTATTTT. Amino acid sequence: CASSISLAGGVSSTDTQYF.

The chain employs TRBV6-5 and TRBJ2-2, with D perhaps TRBD2 (5 bases). Germline CDR1 and CDR2: MNHEY and SVGAGI. V was cut by 6 bases and J by 0 bases, with 8 bases left in between. The CDR3 has 14 residues. DNA of the CDR3: TGTGCCAGCAGGGCTAGCCCGAACACCGGGGAGCTGTTTTTT. Encoded protein: CASRASPNTGELFF.

This chain links TRBV10-3 with TRBJ1-5; tentative D call: TRBD1 (5 bases). CDR1 is ENHRY and CDR2 is SYGVKD in the germline V gene. CDR3 size: 16 residues. Trimming left V 0 bases short and J 4 bases short, with 13 bases between. This chain's CDR3 is CAISESVYGGNQPQHF. The CDR3 nucleotides are TGTGCCATCAGTGAGTCGGTATACGGGGGGAATCAGCCCCAGCATTTT.

V gene TRBV5-1 combines with J gene TRBJ2-1, with 8 nucleotides matching TRBD2. V lost 2 bases to trimming and J lost 10 bases; unmatched junction nucleotides: 8. CDR1 and CDR2 (germline): SGHRS, YFSETQ. This CDR3 is built from 14 residues. The CDR3: CASSFRTSLQEQFF. Here the CDR3 DNA reads TGCGCCAGCAGCTTCAGGACTAGCCTCCAGGAGCAGTTCTTC.

The J gene is TRBJ2-2, the V gene TRBV5-1; the D gene is possibly TRBD1 (5 bases). V lost 1 base and J lost 1, with 11 bases in between. The CDR3 has 16 residues. Germline V lookup: CDR1 SGHRS, CDR2 YFSETQ. CDR3 protein: CASSLLARVNTGELFF. The CDR3 DNA reads as TGCGCCAGCAGCTTGTTGGCCAGGGTGAACACCGGGGAGCTGTTTTTT.

This chain joins TRBV3-1 (or the pseudogene TRBV3-2) and TRBJ2-5; D uncertain. Per germline, CDR1 LGHDT and CDR2 YNNKEL (reference sequence). Trimming cost V 2 bases and J 7 bases, with 8 bases left between them. The CDR3 consists of 12 residues. CDR3 DNA: TGTGCCAGCAGCCAATCTCGCGGGACCCAGTACTTC. It translates to CASSQSRGTQYF.

The V call is TRBV7-3, the J call TRBJ2-1; D is perhaps TRBD1 (6 bases). Trimming left V 3 bases short and J 5 bases short, with 8 bases between. Germline V lookup: CDR1 SGHTA, CDR2 FQGTGA. The CDR3 is 13 amino acids. As DNA, the CDR3 is TGTGCCAGCAGCTTCGGACAGAACAATGAGCAGTTCTTC. This encodes CASSFGQNNEQFF.

V usage is TRBV11-3 and J usage is TRBJ2-5, with 11 bases aligning to TRBD1. The CDR3 is made up of 17 amino acids. CDR1 is SGHNT and CDR2 is YENEEA in the germline V gene. V lost 4 bases, J lost 4 bases, and 11 bases stayed unmatched. The CDR3 sequence: CASSSGQGAGSGETQYF. The CDR3 DNA reads TGTGCCAGCAGCTCAGGACAGGGGGCAGGTTCAGGAGAGACCCAGTACTTC.